The 28 T cell receptor beta chains in this list originate from one sample, sequenced in a study of cytomegalovirus exposure and HLA in healthy donors. PCR employed 60 Vbeta and 13 Jbeta primers. Data came from immunoSEQ multiplex PCR; TCRdb stores just in-frame clones and leaves some out. The profile shows about 150,000 clones, 75% of them singletons. Sequencing was carried out using PBMCs. The source of these receptors is a man younger than 40 in good health and CMV-seronegative.

The rearrangement links TRBV5-1 to TRBJ2-3, with 8 positions matching TRBD1. After removal of 3 bases from V and 6 bases from J, the junction contained 9 bases not matched to a gene. In germline, CDR1 is SGHRS, CDR2 YFSETQ. This CDR3 has 15 amino acids. CDR3 protein: CASSSPGQETDTQYF. CDR3 nucleotide sequence: TGCGCCAGCAGCTCTCCGGGACAGGAGACGGATACGCAGTATTTT. The full variable domain, in which reference TRBV5-1 and TRBJ2-3 provide the parts outside the CDR3, is KAGVTQTPRYLIKTRGQQVTLSCSPISGHRSVSWYQQTPGQGLQFLFEYFSETQRNKGNFPGRFSGRQFSNSRSEMNVSTLELGDSALYLCASSSPGQETDTQYFGPGTRLTVL.

The rearrangement uses TRBV9 and TRBJ1-2; D is unresolved. The CDR3 is 14 amino acids. Germline CDR1 and CDR2: SGDLS and YYNGEE. Trimming pared 0 bases from V and 5 bases from J, leaving 11 bases between. As DNA, the CDR3 is TGTGCCAGCAGCGTAGATAGCGATTCGTATGGCTACACCTTC. Protein sequence: CASSVDSDSYGYTF.

Only a few counts were recorded for this clone. Other DNA sequences in the same sample also yield this CDR3. The V and J genes are TRBV7-9 and TRBJ2-5, with a weak D call TRBD1 (5 bases). This CDR3 has 14 amino acids. Deletions cut 5 bases from V and 3 bases from J, with 13 bases between. Germline CDR1 and CDR2: SEHNR and FQNEAQ (reference sequence). The CDR3 spells CASSPRTPEETQYF. The CDR3 nucleotides read TGTGCCAGCAGCCCTCGGACACCCGAAGAGACCCAGTACTTC.

The chain recombines TRBV5-4 with TRBJ2-7; perhaps TRBD2 as D (5 bases). Germline CDR1 SGHNT, CDR2 YYREEE (reference sequence). The CDR3 length is 14 residues. Deletions cut 0 bases from V and 2 bases from J, with 9 bases between. In DNA form, the CDR3 reads TGTGCCAGCAGCTTGGGCGGGCGAGCCTACGAGCAGTACTTC. Translation: CASSLGGRAYEQYF.

This chain connects TRBV18 to TRBJ2-3; TRBD1 matches at 9 bases. This CDR3 is 17 amino acids long. Unmatched junction bases numbered 11, after V lost 4 bases and J lost 3 bases. The germline V gene has CDR1 KGHSH and CDR2 LQKENI. CDR3 nucleotides: TGTGCCAGCTCACTTAATCCGGGACAGGGTACGACAGATACGCAGTATTTT. Translating it yields CASSLNPGQGTTDTQYF.

The chain is built from TRBV7-3 and TRBJ1-2, with D uncertain. The CDR3 totals 16 residues. V lost 2 bases to trimming and J lost 6 bases, with 19 bases between them. Germline CDR1 is SGHTA and CDR2 is FQGTGA. In DNA, the CDR3 is TGTGCCAGCAGCTTATCGGGTTCCCCCATGGAGGATGGCTACACCTTC. It codes for CASSLSGSPMEDGYTF.

The chain's CDR3 is CASIERSNTEAFF. CDR3 nucleotide sequence: TGTGCCAGCATCGAGCGCTCGAACACTGAAGCTTTCTTT. The chain links TRBV6-5 to TRBJ1-1, with D unclear. The CDR3 length is 13 residues. Germline V CDR1 and CDR2: MNHEY, SVGAGI. The germline V and J ends were trimmed by 7 bases and 1 base, with 10 bases remaining between them.

This chain uses TRBV6-4 with TRBJ2-1, with 12 positions matching TRBD1. Trimming removed 4 bases from V and 8 bases from J; junction bases left unmatched: 6. CDR3 length: 15 residues. CDR1 is MRHNA, CDR2 SNTAGT, per germline. CDR3 sequence reads: CASSAGTGGADEQFF. CDR3 sequence (DNA): TGTGCCAGCAGTGCCGGGACAGGGGGCGCCGATGAGCAGTTCTTC.

This rearrangement joins TRBV19 to TRBJ2-6; 7 positions agree with TRBD1. The CDR3 runs 17 residues. After removal of 8 bases from V and 0 bases from J, the junction contained 10 bases not matched to a gene. Germline V gene lookup returns CDR1 LNHDA and CDR2 SQIVND (reference sequence). The CDR3 DNA sequence: TGTGCCAGTTCCCCGGGACAGCTGCACTCTGGGGCCAACGTCCTGACTTTC. Its translation is CASSPGQLHSGANVLTF.

This sequence joins TRBV29-1 and TRBJ1-1, with 7 bases identical to TRBD1. Germline loops: CDR1 SQVTM, CDR2 ANQGSEA. The CDR3 is made up of 13 amino acids. With 7 bases clipped from V and 4 bases from J, the junction kept 9 bases outside the gene matches. DNA for the CDR3: TGCAGCGCTTCCCCACAGGGGCGCACTGAAGCTTTCTTT. Translated: CSASPQGRTEAFF.

This clone was counted once. The chain couples TRBV14 to TRBJ2-1; TRBD2 matches at 15 bases. The germline CDR1 and CDR2 sequences are SGHDN and FVKESK. The CDR3 spans 19 residues. The V gene end was trimmed by 0 bases and the J gene end by 5 bases; junction bases not matched to a gene: 8. CDR3 sequence (DNA): TGTGCCAGCAGCCAAGATATTTGGACTAGCGGGGGGGACGACAATGAGCAGTTCTTC. It is translated as CASSQDIWTSGGDDNEQFF.

The rearrangement links TRBV28 to TRBJ1-2; TRBD1 matches 9 bases. Germline lookup yields CDR1 MDHEN and CDR2 SYDVKM. The CDR3 has 15 residues. V shed 5 bases and J 3 bases; nucleotides not matched to a gene: 7. The CDR3 sequence is CASSPQGALDYGYTF. DNA for the CDR3: TGTGCCAGCAGTCCACAGGGGGCTTTGGACTATGGCTACACCTTC.

The gene calls are TRBV5-4 and TRBJ1-6; 10 bases are shared with TRBD1. Trimming took 0 bases from V and 13 from J; bases not matched to a gene: 4. The CDR3 is 14 residues long. Germline V gives CDR1 SGHNT, CDR2 YYREEE (reference sequence). The DNA of the CDR3 is TGTGCCAGCAGCTTGGTGGGACAGGGGCCTCCCCTCCACTTT. This gives the protein CASSLVGQGPPLHF.

This chain uses TRBV29-1 with TRBJ1-1; the D is unclear. Germline CDR1 and CDR2: SQVTM and ANQGSEA. This CDR3 is built from 13 residues. Trimming stripped 4 bases from V and 1 base from J, with 10 bases between. The CDR3 loop reads CSVAGSRNTEAFF. As DNA, the CDR3 is TGCAGCGTTGCCGGGTCGAGGAACACTGAAGCTTTCTTT.

The rearrangement links TRBV5-4 to TRBJ2-3; D is perhaps TRBD1 (7 bases). V shed 9 bases and J shed 6 bases, with 17 bases lying between them. The CDR3 runs 13 residues. In germline, CDR1 is SGHNT, CDR2 YYREEE (reference sequence). The CDR3 DNA reads TGTGCCACCCAGGGGGGAACACAGGATACGCAGTATTTT. It is translated as CATQGGTQDTQYF.

The V and J genes are TRBV11-2 and TRBJ1-2; the D gene is possibly TRBD1 (6 bases). CDR3 length equals 14 residues. Trimming pared 5 bases from V and 1 base from J, leaving 11 bases between. Germline CDR1 is SGHAT and CDR2 is FQNNGV. DNA for the CDR3: TGTGCCAGCAGCCCACAGGGTATTAACTATGGCTACACCTTC. Translation: CASSPQGINYGYTF.

This rearrangement joins TRBV5-1 to TRBJ2-2; D is unclear. The CDR3 extends over 13 amino acids. Germline CDR1 SGHRS, CDR2 YFSETQ. V lost 0 bases, J lost 6 bases, and 6 bases lay in between. The CDR3 DNA is TGCGCCAGCAGCTTGGGCACAGCCGGGGAGCTGTTTTTT. It translates to CASSLGTAGELFF.

The chain recombines TRBV6-6 with TRBJ1-3; a weak D match, TRBD1 (6 bases). Germline-derived CDR1 and CDR2 are MNHNY and SVGAGI (reference sequence). This CDR3 comprises 15 residues. V lost 4 bases to trimming and J lost 3 bases, with 13 bases between them. For the CDR3, the DNA is TGTGCCAGCAGTTTGACGGGGGGCGTTGGAAACACCATATATTTT. It yields the protein CASSLTGGVGNTIYF.

The chain combines TRBV27 with TRBJ2-5, with D unclear. Germline V gives CDR1 MNHEY, CDR2 SMNVEV (reference sequence). V was clipped by 5 bases and J by 3 bases, with 7 bases between them. The CDR3 sequence is 12 residues long. Here the CDR3 DNA reads TGTGCCAGCAGTACAGCCGAAGAGACCCAGTACTTC. Amino acid sequence: CASSTAEETQYF.

CDR3 DNA sequence: TGTGCCAGCAGCCCCGACAGGGATGAGAGCTACACCTTC. Its translation is CASSPDRDESYTF. This chain links TRBV7-6 with TRBJ1-2; 7 bases are a match to TRBD1. The CDR3 runs to 13 residues. Germline V lookup: CDR1 SGHVS, CDR2 FNYEAQ. V shed 5 bases and J 9 bases; nucleotides not matched to a gene: 9.

The genes are TRBV27 and TRBJ2-1; TRBD1 aligns across 9 bases. With 7 bases clipped from V and 5 bases from J, the junction kept 9 bases outside the gene matches. Germline V gives CDR1 MNHEY, CDR2 SMNVEV (reference sequence). This CDR3 is built from 15 residues. The CDR3, as DNA: TGTGCCAGCATCCCCAGGACAGGGGCCCACAATGAGCAGTTCTTC. Encoded protein: CASIPRTGAHNEQFF.

This chain joins TRBV19 and TRBJ1-5; D might be TRBD1 (6 bases). From germline, CDR1 is LNHDA and CDR2 SQIVND (reference sequence). V shed 7 bases and J shed 11 bases, with 15 bases lying between them. The CDR3 contains 12 residues. In nucleotides, the CDR3 is TGTGCCAGTACCATATTAGGGGGGGCCCAGCATTTT. Its protein is CASTILGGAQHF.

The chain couples TRBV28 to TRBJ2-3; D gene unclear. The CDR3 has 13 amino acids. The V end lost 4 bases, the J end lost 3 bases, and 8 bases lay between the germline ends. Germline assignment: CDR1 MDHEN and CDR2 SYDVKM. The CDR3 sequence is CASSSPSTDTQYF. The CDR3 DNA sequence: TGTGCCAGCAGTTCGCCTAGTACAGATACGCAGTATTTT.

This clone was observed a few times. V is TRBV5-4 and J is TRBJ2-1; 12 positions agree with TRBD2. The V gene's germline CDR1 is SGHNT and CDR2 YYREEE (reference sequence). The CDR3 extends over 16 amino acids. V was clipped by 4 bases and J by 6 bases; unmatched bases: 8. DNA for the CDR3: TGTGCCAGCAGCCCTGCGACTAGCGGGGGCGGCAATGAGCAGTTCTTC. It is translated as CASSPATSGGGNEQFF.

About this clone: Other DNA sequences within the sample encode an identical CDR3. The rearrangement links TRBV9 to TRBJ1-1; 8 bases map to TRBD1. Germline V gene sequence: CDR1 SGDLS, CDR2 YYNGEE. The V gene end was trimmed by 3 bases and the J gene end by 1 base; junction bases not matched to a gene: 2. CDR3 size: 14 residues. DNA for the CDR3: TGTGCCAGCAGCGCGACAGGGGCGAACACTGAAGCTTTCTTT. This translates into CASSATGANTEAFF.

V is TRBV5-1 and J is TRBJ2-2, with a possible D match to TRBD2 (6 bases). The CDR3 runs to 13 residues. Germline V lookup: CDR1 SGHRS, CDR2 YFSETQ. V was cut by 3 bases and J by 3 bases, with 6 bases left in between. The CDR3 protein is CASSSGDTGELFF. CDR3 in DNA: TGCGCCAGCAGCTCGGGGGACACCGGGGAGCTGTTTTTT.

The chain employs TRBV9 and TRBJ1-2, with a possible D match to TRBD1 (5 bases). V was clipped by 3 bases and J by 8 bases, with 17 bases between them. The CDR3 is made up of 14 amino acids. CDR1 is SGDLS, CDR2 YYNGEE, per germline. The CDR3 loop is CASSAGGVGGGYTF. In nucleotides, the CDR3 is TGTGCCAGCAGCGCCGGGGGGGTAGGTGGAGGCTACACCTTC.

The V gene is TRBV7-2, the J gene TRBJ1-4, with D hard to call. The CDR3 is 12 amino acids. Germline loops: CDR1 SGHTA, CDR2 FQGNSA. V was clipped by 1 base and J by 8 bases, with 5 bases between them. This CDR3 is CASSLGGEKLFF. The DNA for the CDR3 is TGTGCCAGCAGCTTAGGAGGGGAAAAACTGTTTTTT. Together with reference TRBV7-2 and TRBJ1-4, the CDR3 gives the full variable domain: GAGVSQSPSNKVTEKGKDVELRCDPISGHTALYWYRQSLGQGLEFLIYFQGNSAPDKSGLPSDRFSAERTGGSVSTLTIQRTQQEDSAVYLCASSLGGEKLFFGSGTQLSVL.